Listed below are T cell receptor beta chains from one sample, sequenced in a study of CD8+ T cells in alopecia areata. The protocol was immunoSEQ multiplex PCR, while the TCRdb copy is restricted to in-frame clones and leaves out a portion. This table holds some 100,000 clones, about three fifths found once. The sample in question was CD8+ T cells sorted from blood, obtained at week 4, from a patient treated with tofacitinib. The source of these receptors is a human donor with alopecia areata. CDR3s include the opening cysteine and the closing phenylalanine or tryptophan. Fields, in order: D gene, J gene, V gene, clone size, CDR3 DNA, CDR3 protein. D genes are given only for firm matches. The size entry is marked missing in some rows and otherwise reads once, few, many or a size class.

d_gene: .
j_gene: TRBJ1-1
v_gene: TRBV29-1
abundance: .
CDR3nt: TGCAGCATCACCCAGGCGAGGGGGGCTGTGAACACTGAAGCTTTCTTT
CDR3aa: CSITQARGAVNTEAFF

d_gene: .
j_gene: TRBJ2-7
v_gene: TRBV7-8
abundance: .
CDR3nt: TGTGCCAGCAGCTTAGTGACAGGACGATCCTACGAGCAGTACTTC
CDR3aa: CASSLVTGRSYEQYF

d_gene: .
j_gene: TRBJ2-7
v_gene: TRBV29-1
abundance: .
CDR3nt: TGCAGCGTTGCGGCGGGCGGCTCCTACGAGCAGTACTTC
CDR3aa: CSVAAGGSYEQYF

d_gene: .
j_gene: TRBJ1-5
v_gene: TRBV30
abundance: .
CDR3nt: TGTGCCTGGAGTGTGGGGTCAGTTAGTCAGCCCCAGCATTTT
CDR3aa: CAWSVGSVSQPQHF

d_gene: .
j_gene: TRBJ2-3
v_gene: TRBV11-2
abundance: .
CDR3nt: TGTGCCAGCAGCTACACAGATACGCAGTATTTT
CDR3aa: CASSYTDTQYF

d_gene: .
j_gene: TRBJ2-3
v_gene: TRBV5-1
abundance: .
CDR3nt: TGCGCCAGCAGCTTGCATTCAGATACGCAGTATTTT
CDR3aa: CASSLHSDTQYF

d_gene: TRBD1
j_gene: TRBJ2-3
v_gene: TRBV28
abundance: .
CDR3nt: TGTGCCAGCAGTTTAGGGACAGGGGCAGATACGCAGTATTTT
CDR3aa: CASSLGTGADTQYF

d_gene: .
j_gene: TRBJ1-2
v_gene: TRBV6-5
abundance: .
CDR3nt: TGTGCCAGCAGACCTGTCACCCGGTTGGCCTATGGCTACACCTTC
CDR3aa: CASRPVTRLAYGYTF

d_gene: TRBD2
j_gene: TRBJ2-3
v_gene: TRBV2
abundance: few
CDR3nt: TGTGCCAGCAGTTGGGGACTAGCGGGGCGCTCGGATACGCAGTATTTT
CDR3aa: CASSWGLAGRSDTQYF

d_gene: TRBD1
j_gene: TRBJ2-2
v_gene: TRBV30
abundance: few
CDR3nt: TGTGCCTGGAGCAAGGGGACAGGGAATTCCGGGGAGCTGTTTTTT
CDR3aa: CAWSKGTGNSGELFF

d_gene: .
j_gene: TRBJ2-2
v_gene: TRBV7-9
abundance: few
CDR3nt: TGTGCCAGCAGCTTAAGCGGCACCGGGGAGCTGTTTTTT
CDR3aa: CASSLSGTGELFF

d_gene: .
j_gene: TRBJ1-5
v_gene: TRBV19
abundance: .
CDR3nt: TGTGCCAGTAGTATATCTACCGCGGGTCAGCCCCAGCATTTT
CDR3aa: CASSISTAGQPQHF

d_gene: .
j_gene: TRBJ2-7
v_gene: TRBV30
abundance: .
CDR3nt: TGTGCCTGGGGTGAGGGGGGAGGCGAGCAGTACTTC
CDR3aa: CAWGEGGGEQYF

d_gene: .
j_gene: TRBJ1-2
v_gene: TRBV27
abundance: few
CDR3nt: TGTGCCAGCAGTTTTTTCCAGGGCGATGGCTACACCTTC
CDR3aa: CASSFFQGDGYTF

d_gene: .
j_gene: TRBJ1-2
v_gene: TRBV29-1
abundance: .
CDR3nt: TGCAGCGCCGAGGCGGGATATGGCTACACCTTC
CDR3aa: CSAEAGYGYTF

d_gene: .
j_gene: TRBJ1-2
v_gene: TRBV9
abundance: .
CDR3nt: TGTGCCAGCAGCGTATCAGGGGCGATGAGTAACTATGGCTACACCTTC
CDR3aa: CASSVSGAMSNYGYTF

d_gene: .
j_gene: TRBJ2-3
v_gene: TRBV7-2
abundance: .
CDR3nt: TGTGCCAGCCGCGGGTGGGGGGGCACAGATACGCAGTATTTT
CDR3aa: CASRGWGGTDTQYF

d_gene: TRBD1
j_gene: TRBJ1-1
v_gene: TRBV7-2
abundance: .
CDR3nt: TGTGCCAGCAGCCTGGGGACAGGCGCTTTCTTT
CDR3aa: CASSLGTGAFF

d_gene: .
j_gene: TRBJ1-1
v_gene: TRBV30
abundance: .
CDR3nt: TGTGCCTGGAGTCTAGGGTGGGGCACTGAAGCTTTCTTT
CDR3aa: CAWSLGWGTEAFF

d_gene: .
j_gene: TRBJ2-7
v_gene: TRBV30
abundance: .
CDR3nt: TGTGCCTGGAGTGAGGCAGTGAAGTGGGAGCAGTACTTC
CDR3aa: CAWSEAVKWEQYF

d_gene: .
j_gene: TRBJ1-1
v_gene: TRBV27
abundance: .
CDR3nt: TGTGCCAGCAACCCGTTGGGGTCAGGGACTGAAGCTTTCTTT
CDR3aa: CASNPLGSGTEAFF

d_gene: .
j_gene: TRBJ2-3
v_gene: TRBV15
abundance: .
CDR3nt: TGTGCCACCAGCAGAGCCGACCTCAGGGCGCAGTATTTT
CDR3aa: CATSRADLRAQYF

d_gene: .
j_gene: TRBJ2-7
v_gene: TRBV28
abundance: few
CDR3nt: TGTGCCAGCAGTCCCAGACAGGTCTCAAGTGGCGAGCAGTACTTC
CDR3aa: CASSPRQVSSGEQYF

d_gene: TRBD2
j_gene: TRBJ2-4
v_gene: TRBV28
abundance: .
CDR3nt: TGTGCCATCCGGCCGGGACTAGCGGAAAAGCTAGCCAAAAACATTCAGTACTTC
CDR3aa: CAIRPGLAEKLAKNIQYF

d_gene: .
j_gene: TRBJ1-1
v_gene: TRBV30
abundance: .
CDR3nt: TGTGCCTGGAGCCGTCCTAATCCCTTGAACACTGAAGCTTTCTTT
CDR3aa: CAWSRPNPLNTEAFF

d_gene: TRBD2
j_gene: TRBJ2-3
v_gene: TRBV7-8
abundance: .
CDR3nt: TGTGCCAGCAGCCTAGGCCGCGGCTATAGACTAGCGGGGGGGCCAGATACGCAGTATTTT
CDR3aa: CASSLGRGYRLAGGPDTQYF

d_gene: .
j_gene: TRBJ2-2
v_gene: TRBV7-8
abundance: .
CDR3nt: TGTGCCAGCAGCTTTTCGGTAACCGGGGAGCTGTTTTTT
CDR3aa: CASSFSVTGELFF

d_gene: .
j_gene: TRBJ2-1
v_gene: TRBV29-1
abundance: .
CDR3nt: TGCAGCGTTGTCATTAGCGTCCCATTGGCCTACAATGAGCAGTTCTTC
CDR3aa: CSVVISVPLAYNEQFF

d_gene: TRBD1
j_gene: TRBJ1-6
v_gene: TRBV27
abundance: .
CDR3nt: TGTGCCAGCAGTTCAGGAGACAGGGGATTTTCACCCCTCCACTTT
CDR3aa: CASSSGDRGFSPLHF

d_gene: TRBD1
j_gene: TRBJ2-7
v_gene: TRBV29-1
abundance: .
CDR3nt: TGCAGCGTGACAGGGTTCTCCGGGTACGAGCAGTACTTC
CDR3aa: CSVTGFSGYEQYF

d_gene: .
j_gene: TRBJ2-3
v_gene: TRBV5-1
abundance: .
CDR3nt: TGCGCCAGCAGCTTAGGACAGACCACAGATACGCAGTATTTT
CDR3aa: CASSLGQTTDTQYF

d_gene: TRBD1
j_gene: TRBJ2-7
v_gene: TRBV29-1
abundance: .
CDR3nt: TGCAGCGTTGAAGGTACCGGGACAGCGGACGAGCAGTACTTC
CDR3aa: CSVEGTGTADEQYF

d_gene: .
j_gene: TRBJ2-3
v_gene: TRBV7-2
abundance: .
CDR3nt: TGTGCCAGCAGCTTAGTGGGGGGAACAACAGATACGCAGTATTTT
CDR3aa: CASSLVGGTTDTQYF

d_gene: TRBD1
j_gene: TRBJ2-5
v_gene: TRBV6-5
abundance: few
CDR3nt: TGTGCCAGCAGTTACTCCGGGACAGGGGAAGAGACCCAGTACTTC
CDR3aa: CASSYSGTGEETQYF

d_gene: .
j_gene: TRBJ1-1
v_gene: TRBV5-1
abundance: .
CDR3nt: TGCGCCAGCAGCTTGGATCGGGGGTCGGCGACTTTCTTT
CDR3aa: CASSLDRGSATFF

d_gene: TRBD1
j_gene: TRBJ2-2
v_gene: TRBV29-1
abundance: .
CDR3nt: TGCAGCGTTCCGACAGGGGACCGCGGGGAGCTGTTTTTT
CDR3aa: CSVPTGDRGELFF

d_gene: .
j_gene: TRBJ1-6
v_gene: TRBV9
abundance: few
CDR3nt: TGTGCCAGCAGCGTAGGCTCGGGGAATTCACCCCTCCACTTT
CDR3aa: CASSVGSGNSPLHF

d_gene: .
j_gene: TRBJ2-1
v_gene: TRBV29-1
abundance: .
CDR3nt: TGCAGCGTTGAAGATCGGACTGAGCAGTTCTTC
CDR3aa: CSVEDRTEQFF

d_gene: .
j_gene: TRBJ1-2
v_gene: TRBV27
abundance: .
CDR3nt: TGTGCCAGCAGTCTGAGCCCCGCGGGCTCGCGCGATGGGTATGGCTACACCTTC
CDR3aa: CASSLSPAGSRDGYGYTF

d_gene: .
j_gene: TRBJ2-5
v_gene: TRBV9
abundance: .
CDR3nt: TGTGCCAGCAGCGCTACCGGGACGTTGCAAGAGACCCAGTACTTC
CDR3aa: CASSATGTLQETQYF

d_gene: .
j_gene: TRBJ2-7
v_gene: TRBV30
abundance: .
CDR3nt: TGTGCCTGGAGTGTACAGACTTACGAGCAGTACTTC
CDR3aa: CAWSVQTYEQYF

d_gene: .
j_gene: TRBJ2-7
v_gene: TRBV7-3
abundance: once
CDR3nt: TGTGCCAGCAGCTTACATTCCTACGAGCAGTACTTC
CDR3aa: CASSLHSYEQYF

d_gene: .
j_gene: TRBJ1-5
v_gene: TRBV7-9
abundance: .
CDR3nt: TGTGCCAGCAGCTTAGTAACTACAGGGTCCAATCAGCCCCAGCATTTT
CDR3aa: CASSLVTTGSNQPQHF

d_gene: .
j_gene: TRBJ1-5
v_gene: TRBV27
abundance: few
CDR3nt: TGTGCCAGCAGTGAAACAGGGAGGCCCAATCAGCCCCAGCATTTT
CDR3aa: CASSETGRPNQPQHF

d_gene: .
j_gene: TRBJ2-6
v_gene: TRBV7-9
abundance: .
CDR3nt: TGTGCCAGCAGCTTACCCAACGTAGCTGGCTCTGGGGCCAACGTCCTGACTTTC
CDR3aa: CASSLPNVAGSGANVLTF

d_gene: .
j_gene: TRBJ1-5
v_gene: TRBV30
abundance: .
CDR3nt: TGTGCCTGGACGGCTAGCAATCAGCCCCAGCATTTT
CDR3aa: CAWTASNQPQHF

d_gene: TRBD1
j_gene: TRBJ2-7
v_gene: TRBV10-3
abundance: once
CDR3nt: TGTGCCATCAGGGGACAGTCATACGAGCAGTACTTC
CDR3aa: CAIRGQSYEQYF

d_gene: TRBD1
j_gene: TRBJ1-6
v_gene: TRBV29-1
abundance: .
CDR3nt: TGCAGCGCCGGGACAGGGTACTCACCCCTCCACTTT
CDR3aa: CSAGTGYSPLHF

d_gene: .
j_gene: TRBJ2-3
v_gene: TRBV29-1
abundance: .
CDR3nt: TGCAGCGTTGCAAGTTTCGACACAGATACGCAGTATTTT
CDR3aa: CSVASFDTDTQYF

d_gene: .
j_gene: TRBJ1-3
v_gene: TRBV30
abundance: once
CDR3nt: TGTGCCTGGAGTACCTCCGGGAACACCATATATTTT
CDR3aa: CAWSTSGNTIYF

d_gene: .
j_gene: TRBJ1-1
v_gene: TRBV29-1
abundance: .
CDR3nt: TGCAGCGTTGGAAAGGACCTTTACACTGAAGCTTTCTTT
CDR3aa: CSVGKDLYTEAFF

d_gene: .
j_gene: TRBJ1-6
v_gene: TRBV5-6
abundance: once
CDR3nt: TGTGCCAGCAGCTTTTCGACAGGATTTGGGATCTCCTATAATTCACCCCTCCACTTT
CDR3aa: CASSFSTGFGISYNSPLHF

d_gene: TRBD1
j_gene: TRBJ2-7
v_gene: TRBV7-9
abundance: .
CDR3nt: TGTGCCAGCAGCTTCCGGGACAGGTCCTACGAGCAGTACTTC
CDR3aa: CASSFRDRSYEQYF

d_gene: .
j_gene: TRBJ2-7
v_gene: TRBV7-9
abundance: few
CDR3nt: TGTGCCAGCAGCCCCTCCCACGACTACGAGCAGTACTTC
CDR3aa: CASSPSHDYEQYF

d_gene: .
j_gene: TRBJ1-2
v_gene: TRBV30
abundance: .
CDR3nt: TGTGCCTGGAGTGGGGACGGTCCCTATGGCTACACCTTC
CDR3aa: CAWSGDGPYGYTF

d_gene: .
j_gene: TRBJ2-7
v_gene: TRBV5-1
abundance: .
CDR3nt: TGCGCCAGCAGCTTGTACGGGGGAGTCGCCTACGAGCAGTACTTC
CDR3aa: CASSLYGGVAYEQYF

d_gene: .
j_gene: TRBJ2-5
v_gene: TRBV27
abundance: few
CDR3nt: TGTGCCAGCATGGGCCTGACAAAGGAGACCCAGTACTTC
CDR3aa: CASMGLTKETQYF

d_gene: .
j_gene: TRBJ2-7
v_gene: TRBV25-1
abundance: .
CDR3nt: TGTGCCAGCAGTGTACAGAGCTCCTACGAGCAGTACTTC
CDR3aa: CASSVQSSYEQYF

d_gene: .
j_gene: TRBJ2-5
v_gene: TRBV13
abundance: .
CDR3nt: TGTGCCAGCAGCTTAGAGGCCTCCCCGGGAGAGACCCAGTACTTC
CDR3aa: CASSLEASPGETQYF

d_gene: .
j_gene: TRBJ1-2
v_gene: TRBV11-2
abundance: few
CDR3nt: TGTGCCAGCAGCCTAGGCAGTCTCTACACCTTC
CDR3aa: CASSLGSLYTF